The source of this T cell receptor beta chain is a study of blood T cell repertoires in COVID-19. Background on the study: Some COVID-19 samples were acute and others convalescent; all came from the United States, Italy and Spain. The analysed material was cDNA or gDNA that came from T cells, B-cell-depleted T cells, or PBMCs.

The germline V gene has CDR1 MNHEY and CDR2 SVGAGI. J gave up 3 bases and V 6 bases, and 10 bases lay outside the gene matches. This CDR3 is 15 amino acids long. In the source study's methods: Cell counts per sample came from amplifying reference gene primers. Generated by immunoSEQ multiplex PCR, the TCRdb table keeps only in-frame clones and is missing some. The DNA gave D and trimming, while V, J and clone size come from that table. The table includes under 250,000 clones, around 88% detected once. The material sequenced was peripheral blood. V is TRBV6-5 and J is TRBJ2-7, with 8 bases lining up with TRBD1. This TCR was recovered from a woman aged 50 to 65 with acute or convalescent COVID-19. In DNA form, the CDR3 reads TGTGCCAGCAGCAAAACCGGGACAGGTGGCTACGAGCAGTACTTC. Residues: CASSKTGTGGYEQYF.